Detailed here is one TCR beta chain. The antigen is undetermined. This CDR3 contains 14 residues. Trimming pared 1 base from V and 7 bases from J, leaving 14 bases between. The germline gives CDR1 SGHDT, CDR2 YYEEEE. This sample stems from a study of radiotherapy plus CTLA-4 blockade in lung cancer. Study context: Disease control was seen in 31% of patients, objective responses in roughly 17%.

Findings of the study overall: Peripheral blood showed expansion of tumor-derived TCR clones after radiotherapy and ipilimumab.

Clones were sequenced by immunoSEQ multiplex PCR, and TCRdb holds only the in-frame ones, with some missing. The table has 35,000 to 40,000 clones, 72% seen once. Source: peripheral blood, taken from a patient treated with radiotherapy plus ipilimumab. This clonotype originated in a human donor with non-small cell lung cancer who had stable disease on radiotherapy plus ipilimumab. This chain links TRBV5-6 with TRBJ1-1; D gene uncertain. The CDR3 spells CASSLSARLFEAFF. The CDR3 DNA is TGTGCCAGCAGCTTGAGTGCGCGGCTTTTTGAAGCTTTCTTT.